These 23 T cell receptor beta chains share one sample of origin, sequenced in a study of response to subunit inactivated influenza vaccine. TCRdb re-analysed the RT-PCR reads in MiXCR, keeping a single row per CDR3 protein. The table shows around 480,000 distinct CDR3 sequences, with roughly 9.8% occurring only once. Sequences were derived from PBMCs from blood, sampled roughly 48 days after vaccination. Receptors were obtained from a man aged 45 to 65 who received an inactivated influenza vaccine.

This clonotype showed up just a few times. This sequence joins TRBV20-1 and TRBJ2-3; 13 bases match TRBD2. The CDR3 runs 13 residues. Germline V gene lookup returns CDR1 DFQATT and CDR2 SNEGSKA (reference sequence). The DNA of the CDR3 is TGCAGGACTAGCGGGGGGCCCACAGATACGCAGTATTTT. As protein: CRTSGGPTDTQYF.

This clonotype was counted only a few times. The J gene is TRBJ2-6, the V gene TRBV7-2; D is uncertain. The V and J ends lost 6 bases and 0 bases respectively, with 9 bases between them. The CDR3 is made up of 15 amino acids. Germline V lookup: CDR1 SGHTA, CDR2 FQGNSA. DNA of the CDR3: TGTGCCAGCAGTACTCAGACCTCTGGGGCCAACGTCCTGACTTTC. This sequence encodes CASSTQTSGANVLTF.

The chain employs TRBV5-1 and TRBJ2-7; 9 nucleotides agree with TRBD1. J was trimmed by 0 bases and V by 0 bases; bases with no gene match: 1. This CDR3 is 15 amino acids long. Germline V lookup: CDR1 SGHRS, CDR2 YFSETQ. CDR3 sequence reads: CASSLETGGSYEQYF. The CDR3 DNA reads as TGCGCCAGCAGCTTGGAGACAGGGGGCTCCTACGAGCAGTACTTC.

This rearrangement joins TRBV3-1 to TRBJ2-1; 8 bases are a match to TRBD2. Germline CDR1 LGHDT, CDR2 YNNKEL (reference sequence). The CDR3 consists of 12 residues. The V gene end was trimmed by 0 bases and the J gene end by 15 bases; junction bases not matched to a gene: 4. CDR3 sequence reads: CASSQDQRGRFF. CDR3 nucleotide sequence: TGTGCCAGCAGCCAAGATCAGCGGGGGAGGTTCTTC.

The genes are TRBV11-1 and TRBJ2-1; 8 bases agree with TRBD2. CDR1 and CDR2 from the germline V gene are SGHAT and FQDESV (reference sequence). This CDR3 contains 14 residues. Trimming took 5 bases from V and 6 from J; bases not matched to a gene: 6. The CDR3: CASSRGLGANEQFF. The CDR3, as DNA: TGTGCCAGCAGCCGGGGACTAGGGGCCAATGAGCAGTTCTTC.

The V call is TRBV11-2, the J call TRBJ1-1; maybe TRBD1 (5 bases). Germline assignment: CDR1 SGHAT and CDR2 FQNNGV. The V end lost 7 bases, the J end lost 2 bases, and 17 bases lay between the germline ends. The CDR3 contains 15 residues. This CDR3 is CASTPGGPSNTEAFF. The CDR3 nucleotides are TGTGCCAGCACCCCTGGGGGACCTTCTAACACTGAAGCTTTCTTT. The whole variable domain, remainder taken from reference TRBV11-2 and TRBJ1-1, is EAGVAQSPRYKIIEKRQSVAFWCNPISGHATLYWYQQILGQGPKLLIQFQNNGVVDDSQLPKDRFSAERLKGVDSTLKIQPAKLEDSAVYLCASTPGGPSNTEAFFGQGTRLTVV.

This clonotype was seen a few times. In DNA, the CDR3 is TGTGCCATCAGTGGAGGGGAGACCCAGTACTTC. It yields the protein CAISGGETQYF. This rearrangement joins TRBV10-3 to TRBJ2-5; possibly TRBD2 for D (5 bases). CDR3 size: 11 residues. Germline V lookup: CDR1 ENHRY, CDR2 SYGVKD. V was pared by 4 bases and J by 5 bases, with 5 bases between.

This clonotype has a count of ten or more. The chain joins TRBV7-8 to TRBJ2-7, with TRBD2 identical over 9 bases. Trimming at V came to 5 bases and at J to 1 base, leaving 9 bases not matched to a gene. From germline, CDR1 is SGHVS and CDR2 FQNEAQ. There are 16 residues in the CDR3. The CDR3: CASSGRLAALSYEQYF. CDR3 DNA: TGTGCCAGCAGCGGTCGACTAGCGGCCCTATCCTACGAGCAGTACTTC.

The chain is built from TRBV7-9 and TRBJ2-3, with D hard to call. Germline CDR1 reads SEHNR; CDR2 reads FQNEAQ (reference sequence). Trimming cost V 2 bases and J 2 bases, with 8 bases left between them. There are 14 residues in the CDR3. The DNA for the CDR3 is TGTGCCAGCAGCTTAAAAGTCACCACAGATACGCAGTATTTT. Residues: CASSLKVTTDTQYF.

This clonotype showed up just a few times. The V gene is TRBV20-1, the J gene TRBJ2-5, with TRBD2 identical over 10 bases. The CDR3 is 14 amino acids. J gave up 3 bases and V 3 bases, and 4 bases lay outside the gene matches. Germline V lookup: CDR1 DFQATT, CDR2 SNEGSKA (reference sequence). CDR3 DNA sequence: TGCAGTGCTAGTCGGACTAGCGGAGAAGAGACCCAGTACTTC. It specifies CSASRTSGEETQYF.

This clonotype has at least ten counts. The chain uses TRBV4-1 and TRBJ1-2; tentative D call: TRBD1 (5 bases). The CDR3 loop spans 15 amino acids. V lost 1 base and J 2 bases, leaving 11 bases between the germline ends. Germline CDR1 reads MGHRA; CDR2 reads YSYEKL. The DNA for the CDR3 is TGCGCCAGCAGCCAAGGTTGGCAGGGAAACTATGGCTACACCTTC. As protein: CASSQGWQGNYGYTF.

In this sample, this clonotype turned up a few times. The chain combines TRBV12-3 or TRBV12-4 with TRBJ1-1; D gene unclear. This CDR3 contains 12 residues. V was clipped by 3 bases and J by 2 bases, with 4 bases between them. This chain's CDR3 is CASSFTNTEAFF. The DNA for the CDR3 is TGTGCCAGCAGTTTTACTAACACTGAAGCTTTCTTT.

This clonotype has ten or more counts. The rearrangement uses TRBV5-1 and TRBJ2-3; D ambiguous. Trimming removed 4 bases at V and 6 bases at J, with 9 bases between. CDR1 is SGHRS, CDR2 YFSETQ, per germline. CDR3 length: 12 amino acids. The CDR3 DNA follows: TGCGCCAGCAGCCAGGATTTTGATACGCAGTATTTT. Translated, it gives CASSQDFDTQYF.

The V call is TRBV5-6, the J call TRBJ2-7; TRBD1 agrees at 7 bases. CDR1 is SGHDT and CDR2 is YYEEEE in the germline V gene. CDR3 length equals 15 residues. J lost 0 bases, V lost 7 bases, and 10 bases had no gene match. The CDR3 DNA is TGTGCCAGCGCTACGGGACAGCTTACCTCCTACGAGCAGTACTTC. Translating it yields CASATGQLTSYEQYF.

V and J are TRBV11-2 and TRBJ2-2; the match to TRBD1 covers 7 bases. CDR3 length: 18 residues. The trim removed 5 bases at V and 2 bases at J, leaving 14 bases unmatched. The V gene's germline CDR1 is SGHAT and CDR2 FQNNGV. This CDR3 is CASSGNRGSGYNTGELFF. The CDR3 DNA reads TGTGCCAGCAGCGGGAACAGGGGATCGGGTTATAACACCGGGGAGCTGTTTTTT.

This clonotype was detected many times. V gene TRBV7-2 combines with J gene TRBJ1-2, with D hard to call. The CDR3 is 13 residues long. V shed 2 bases and J shed 3 bases, with 7 bases lying between them. In germline, CDR1 is SGHTA, CDR2 FQGNSA. The CDR3 sequence: CASSLTADYGYTF. The CDR3 nucleotides read TGTGCCAGCAGCTTAACGGCAGACTATGGCTACACCTTC.

This clonotype was recorded many times. Here the CDR3 DNA reads TGCAGTGCTAGCTTAGGCTACTACGAGCAGTACTTC. Residues: CSASLGYYEQYF. The chain combines TRBV20-1 with TRBJ2-7; the D is unclear. Germline CDR1 is DFQATT and CDR2 is SNEGSKA (reference sequence). The V gene lost 3 bases and the J gene lost 3 bases, with 9 bases spanning the gap. This CDR3 is built from 12 residues.

This clonotype was observed many times. V gene TRBV12-3 or TRBV12-4 combines with J gene TRBJ2-1, with D hard to call. The CDR3 has 12 residues. Trimming shortened V by 2 bases and J by 7 bases, and 6 bases separated the two germline ends. The CDR3 sequence is CASSLRANEQFF. In DNA form, the CDR3 reads TGTGCCAGCAGTTTAAGGGCGAATGAGCAGTTCTTC.

The chain uses TRBV5-1 and TRBJ1-2; unclear D gene. V was trimmed by 0 bases and J by 0 bases, leaving 6 bases between them. This CDR3 has 14 residues. Germline V gene lookup returns CDR1 SGHRS and CDR2 YFSETQ. CDR3 sequence (DNA): TGCGCCAGCAGCTTGGGGTCCGCTAACTATGGCTACACCTTC. Translating gives CASSLGSANYGYTF.

The chain is built from TRBV18 and TRBJ1-5; no clear D gene. CDR1 KGHSH and CDR2 LQKENI come from the germline V gene. This CDR3 comprises 13 residues. Trimming shortened V by 2 bases and J by 7 bases, and 9 bases separated the two germline ends. The CDR3 protein is CASSPGIGQPQHF. CDR3 nucleotides: TGTGCCAGCTCACCAGGGATCGGACAGCCCCAGCATTTT.

The table lists this clonotype with a few counts. V is TRBV28 and J is TRBJ1-4; TRBD1 is a possible D gene (5 bases). The CDR3 extends over 16 amino acids. The germline V and J ends were trimmed by 4 bases and 3 bases, with 15 bases remaining between them. Germline CDR1 and CDR2: MDHEN and SYDVKM. CDR3 amino acids: CASSSHRDRPNEKLFF. The DNA for the CDR3 is TGTGCCAGCAGTTCTCACCGGGACCGACCTAATGAAAAACTGTTTTTT. Filled out from reference TRBV28 and TRBJ1-4, the complete variable domain reads DVKVTQSSRYLVKRTGEKVFLECVQDMDHENMFWYRQDPGLGLRLIYFSYDVKMKEKGDIPEGYSVSREKKERFSLILESASTNQTSMYLCASSSHRDRPNEKLFFGSGTQLSVL.

This sequence joins TRBV20-1 and TRBJ2-5; TRBD2 matches 14 bases. This CDR3 spans 15 amino acids. After removal of 5 bases from V and 3 bases from J, the junction contained 5 bases not matched to a gene. The germline CDR1 and CDR2 sequences are DFQATT and SNEGSKA (reference sequence). This CDR3 is CSAPTSGGAEETQYF. The CDR3, as DNA: TGCAGTGCTCCGACTAGCGGGGGGGCGGAAGAGACCCAGTACTTC.

The chain carries TRBV11-2 and TRBJ2-1; D is uncertain. CDR1 and CDR2 (germline): SGHAT, FQNNGV. The CDR3 extends over 13 amino acids. V was cut by 1 base and J by 6 bases, with 7 bases left in between. The CDR3: CASSLVWGNEQFF. DNA for the CDR3: TGTGCCAGCAGCTTAGTCTGGGGCAATGAGCAGTTCTTC. Variable domain in full (rest from reference TRBV11-2 and TRBJ2-1): EAGVAQSPRYKIIEKRQSVAFWCNPISGHATLYWYQQILGQGPKLLIQFQNNGVVDDSQLPKDRFSAERLKGVDSTLKIQPAKLEDSAVYLCASSLVWGNEQFFGPGTRLTVL.